A selection of T cell receptor beta chains follows, all from one sample in a study of blood T cell repertoires in COVID-19. Generated by immunoSEQ multiplex PCR, the TCRdb table keeps only in-frame clones and is missing some. The data contain approximately 230,000 clones, 84% of them singletons. The specimen sequenced was peripheral blood. These receptors originate from a man aged 25-40 years with active or convalescent COVID-19. CDR3s include the opening cysteine and the closing phenylalanine or tryptophan. The order of the fields is D gene, V gene, J gene, CDR3 protein, CDR3 DNA. D genes are given only for firm matches.

NA,TRBV3-1/TRBV3-2,TRBJ2-3,CASSHTGVRTDTQYF,TGTGCCAGCAGCCATACGGGAGTCCGAACAGATACGCAGTATTTT
NA,TRBV5-1,TRBJ2-7,CASKLGPSEQYF,TGCGCCAGCAAGCTGGGGCCCTCCGAGCAGTACTTC
NA,TRBV6-5,TRBJ1-2,CASSYGASNYGYTF,TGTGCCAGCAGTTACGGTGCCAGTAACTATGGCTACACCTTC
TRBD2,TRBV6-6,TRBJ2-7,CAALAGGPGAYEQYF,TGTGCCGCACTAGCGGGAGGCCCTGGGGCCTACGAGCAGTACTTC
NA,TRBV18,TRBJ1-1,CASSPRTAQNTEAFF,TGTGCCAGCTCACCTCGGACAGCCCAGAACACTGAAGCTTTCTTT
TRBD2,TRBV7-9,TRBJ2-5,CASTRGAGAYQETQYF,TGTGCCAGCACCAGGGGAGCGGGGGCGTACCAAGAGACCCAGTACTTC
NA,TRBV6-5,TRBJ1-2,CASSSSQWAHLYGYTF,TGTGCCAGCAGTTCATCCCAATGGGCGCACCTATATGGCTACACCTTC
TRBD1,TRBV25-1,TRBJ1-2,CASSDPRTGSGYGYTF,TGTGCCAGCAGTGATCCCCGGACAGGGTCTGGCTATGGCTACACCTTC
NA,TRBV14,TRBJ2-2,CASSQDPGTNTGELFF,TGTGCCAGCAGCCAAGATCCAGGGACGAACACCGGGGAGCTGTTTTTT
TRBD1,TRBV19,TRBJ1-3,CASIKDDPGQGVYTIYF,TGTGCCAGTATCAAAGACGATCCCGGACAGGGAGTATACACCATATATTTT